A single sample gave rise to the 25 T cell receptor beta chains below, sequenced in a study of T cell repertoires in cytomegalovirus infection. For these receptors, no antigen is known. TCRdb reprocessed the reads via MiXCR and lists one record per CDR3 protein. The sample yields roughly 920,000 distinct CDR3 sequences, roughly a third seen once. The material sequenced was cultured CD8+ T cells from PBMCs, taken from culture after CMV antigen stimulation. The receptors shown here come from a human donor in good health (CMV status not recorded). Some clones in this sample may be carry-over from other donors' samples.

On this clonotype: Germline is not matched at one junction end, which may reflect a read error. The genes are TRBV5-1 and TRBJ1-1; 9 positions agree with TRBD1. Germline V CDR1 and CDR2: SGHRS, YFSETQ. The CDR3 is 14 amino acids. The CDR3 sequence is CASSWTGVDTEDFF. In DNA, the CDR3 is TGCGCCAGCAGCTGGACAGGGGTGGACACTGAAGATTTCTTT.

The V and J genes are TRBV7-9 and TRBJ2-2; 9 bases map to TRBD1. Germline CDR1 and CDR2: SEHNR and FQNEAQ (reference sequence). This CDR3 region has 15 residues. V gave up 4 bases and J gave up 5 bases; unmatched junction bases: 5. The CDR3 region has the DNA TGTGCCAGCAGCTCCCGGGACAGGGCGACCGGGGAGCTGTTTTTT. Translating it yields CASSSRDRATGELFF.

DNA of the CDR3: TGTGCCGCCACCATCGGGTTGAACACTGAAGCTTTCTTT. Translation: CAATIGLNTEAFF. The V call is TRBV6-6, the J call TRBJ1-1, with D unclear. The length of the CDR3 is 13 residues. Trimming removed 11 bases from V and 0 bases from J, with 13 bases in between. CDR1 and CDR2 from the germline V gene are MNHNY and SVGAGI (reference sequence).

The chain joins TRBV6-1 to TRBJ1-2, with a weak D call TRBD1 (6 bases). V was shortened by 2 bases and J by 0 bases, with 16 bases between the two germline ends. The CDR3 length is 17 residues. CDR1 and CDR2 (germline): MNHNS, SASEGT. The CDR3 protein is CASSEFVGGRTNYGYTF. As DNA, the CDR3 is TGTGCCAGCAGTGAATTTGTGGGGGGCCGTACTAACTATGGCTACACCTTC.

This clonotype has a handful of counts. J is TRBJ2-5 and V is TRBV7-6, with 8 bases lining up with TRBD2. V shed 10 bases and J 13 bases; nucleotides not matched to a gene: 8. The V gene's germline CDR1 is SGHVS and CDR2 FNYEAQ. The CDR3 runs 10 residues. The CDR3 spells CATAGAFLYF. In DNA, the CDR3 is TGTGCCACAGCGGGGGCCTTCCTGTACTTC. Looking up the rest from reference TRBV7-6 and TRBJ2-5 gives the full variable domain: GAGVSQSPRYKVTKRGQDVALRCDPISGHVSLYWYRQALGQGPEFLTYFNYEAQQDKSGLPNDRFSAERPEGSISTLTIQRTEQRDSAMYRCATAGAFLYFGPGTRLLVL.

The CDR3 here is CASSPRAWYTQYF. In nucleotides, the CDR3 is TGTGCCAGCAGTCCAAGAGCGTGGTATACGCAGTATTTT. V and J are TRBV12-3 or TRBV12-4 and TRBJ2-3; D is ambiguous. Trimming left V 5 bases short and J 7 bases short, with 13 bases between. This CDR3 comprises 13 residues.

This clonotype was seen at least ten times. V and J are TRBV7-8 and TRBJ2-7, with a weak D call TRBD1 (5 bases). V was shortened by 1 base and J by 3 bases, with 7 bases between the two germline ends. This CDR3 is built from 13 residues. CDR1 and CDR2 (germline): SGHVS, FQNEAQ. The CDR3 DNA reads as TGTGCCAGCAGCTTAGGACAGTTCTACGAGCAGTACGTC. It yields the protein CASSLGQFYEQYV.

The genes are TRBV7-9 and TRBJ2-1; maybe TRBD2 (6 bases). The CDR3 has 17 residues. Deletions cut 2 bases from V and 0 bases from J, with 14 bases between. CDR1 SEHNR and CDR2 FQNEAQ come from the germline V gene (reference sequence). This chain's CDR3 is CASSLPKWDFSYNEQFF. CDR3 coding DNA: TGTGCCAGCAGCTTACCAAAATGGGACTTCTCCTACAATGAGCAGTTCTTC.

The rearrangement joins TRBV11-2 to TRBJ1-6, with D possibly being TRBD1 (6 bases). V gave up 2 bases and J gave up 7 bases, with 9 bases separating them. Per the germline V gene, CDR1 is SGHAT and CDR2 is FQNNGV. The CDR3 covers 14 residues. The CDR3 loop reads CASSLTGQNSPLHF. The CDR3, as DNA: TGTGCCAGCAGCTTAACAGGGCAGAATTCACCCCTCCACTTT.

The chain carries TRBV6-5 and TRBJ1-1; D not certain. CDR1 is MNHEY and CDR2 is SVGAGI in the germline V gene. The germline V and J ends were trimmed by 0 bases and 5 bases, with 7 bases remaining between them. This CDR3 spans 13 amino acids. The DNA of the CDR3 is TGTGCCAGCAGTTACTCGATCGGGACTGAAGCTTTCTTT. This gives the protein CASSYSIGTEAFF.

CDR3 residues: CASSLLGFNTEAFF. The CDR3 DNA follows: TGTGCCAGCAGCTTGCTCGGATTCAACACTGAAGCTTTCTTT. The genes are TRBV5-8 and TRBJ1-1; D unresolved. V lost 1 base and J lost 2, with 9 bases in between. CDR1 and CDR2 (germline): SGHTS, YDEGEE. This CDR3 spans 14 amino acids.

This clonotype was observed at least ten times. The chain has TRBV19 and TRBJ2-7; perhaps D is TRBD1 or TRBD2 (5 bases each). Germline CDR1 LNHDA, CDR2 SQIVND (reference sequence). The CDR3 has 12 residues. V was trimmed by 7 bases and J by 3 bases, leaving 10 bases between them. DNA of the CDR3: TGTGCCAGTACGGGGCGAGACTACGAGCAGTACTTC. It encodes CASTGRDYEQYF.

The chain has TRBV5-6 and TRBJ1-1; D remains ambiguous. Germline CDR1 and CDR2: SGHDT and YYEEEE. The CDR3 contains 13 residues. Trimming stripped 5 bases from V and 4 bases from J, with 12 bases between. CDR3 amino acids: CASRSQGITEAFF. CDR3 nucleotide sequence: TGTGCCAGCAGATCGCAAGGCATCACTGAAGCTTTCTTT. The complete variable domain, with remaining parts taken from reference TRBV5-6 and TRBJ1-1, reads DAGVTQSPTHLIKTRGQQVTLRCSPKSGHDTVSWYQQALGQGPQFIFQYYEEEERQRGNFPDRFSGHQFPNYSSELNVNALLLGDSALYLCASRSQGITEAFFGQGTRLTVV.

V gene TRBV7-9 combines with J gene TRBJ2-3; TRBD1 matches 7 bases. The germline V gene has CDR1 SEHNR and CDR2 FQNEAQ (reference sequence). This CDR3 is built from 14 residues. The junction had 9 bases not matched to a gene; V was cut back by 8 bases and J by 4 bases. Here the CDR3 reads CASYPGQRPDTQYF. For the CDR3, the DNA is TGTGCCAGCTACCCGGGACAGCGACCAGATACGCAGTATTTT.

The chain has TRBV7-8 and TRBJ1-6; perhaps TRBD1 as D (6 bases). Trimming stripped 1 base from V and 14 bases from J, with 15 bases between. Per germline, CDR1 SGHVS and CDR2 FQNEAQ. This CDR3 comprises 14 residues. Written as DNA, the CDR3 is TGTGCCAGCAGCTTAGTGATAGGGGGTAGGACCCTCCACTTT. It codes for CASSLVIGGRTLHF.

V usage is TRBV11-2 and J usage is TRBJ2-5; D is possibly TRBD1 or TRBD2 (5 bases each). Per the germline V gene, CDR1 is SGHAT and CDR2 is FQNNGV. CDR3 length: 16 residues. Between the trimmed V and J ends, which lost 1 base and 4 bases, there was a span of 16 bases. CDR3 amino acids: CASSLGQGPRGETQYF. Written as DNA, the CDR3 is TGTGCCAGCAGCTTAGGGCAGGGACCGCGAGGAGAGACCCAGTACTTC.

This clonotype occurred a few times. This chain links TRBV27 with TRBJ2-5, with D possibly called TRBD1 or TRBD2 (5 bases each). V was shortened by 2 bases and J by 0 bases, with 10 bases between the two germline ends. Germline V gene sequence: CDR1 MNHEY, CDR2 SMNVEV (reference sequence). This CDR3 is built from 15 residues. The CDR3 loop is CASSLDWGNQETQYF. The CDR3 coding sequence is TGTGCCAGCAGTTTAGATTGGGGGAACCAAGAGACCCAGTACTTC.

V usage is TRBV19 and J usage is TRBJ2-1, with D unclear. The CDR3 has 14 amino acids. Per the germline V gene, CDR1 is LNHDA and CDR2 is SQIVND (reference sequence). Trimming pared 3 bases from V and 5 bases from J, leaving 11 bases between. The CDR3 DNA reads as TGTGCCAGTAGTATGGGGTTTGCTAACAATGAGCAGTTCTTC. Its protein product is CASSMGFANNEQFF.

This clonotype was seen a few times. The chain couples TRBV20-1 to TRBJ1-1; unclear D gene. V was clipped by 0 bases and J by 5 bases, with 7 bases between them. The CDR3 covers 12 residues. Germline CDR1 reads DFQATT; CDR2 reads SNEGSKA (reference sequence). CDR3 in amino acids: CSARDLSTEAFF. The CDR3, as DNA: TGCAGTGCTAGAGATCTGAGTACTGAAGCTTTCTTT.

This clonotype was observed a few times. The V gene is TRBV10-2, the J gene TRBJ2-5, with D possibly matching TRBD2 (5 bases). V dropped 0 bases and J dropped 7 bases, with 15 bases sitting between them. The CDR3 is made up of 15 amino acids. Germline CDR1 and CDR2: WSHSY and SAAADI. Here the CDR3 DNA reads TGCGCCAGCAGTGAGTCGAAGGGTATAGGAGGGACCCAGTACTTC. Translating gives CASSESKGIGGTQYF.

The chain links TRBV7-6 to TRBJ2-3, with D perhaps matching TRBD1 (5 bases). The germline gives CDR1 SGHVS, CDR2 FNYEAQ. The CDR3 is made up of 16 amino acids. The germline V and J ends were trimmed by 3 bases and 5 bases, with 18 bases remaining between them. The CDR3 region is CASSLIVGPDRDTQYF. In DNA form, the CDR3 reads TGTGCCAGCAGCTTGATAGTGGGCCCCGACAGAGATACGCAGTATTTT.

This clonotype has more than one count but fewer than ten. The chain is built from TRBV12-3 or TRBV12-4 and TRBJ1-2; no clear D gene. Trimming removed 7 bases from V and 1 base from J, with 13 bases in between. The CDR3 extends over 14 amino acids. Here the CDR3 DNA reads TGTGCCAGCACCCTGACCGGTTTTAACTATGGCTACACCTTC. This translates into CASTLTGFNYGYTF.

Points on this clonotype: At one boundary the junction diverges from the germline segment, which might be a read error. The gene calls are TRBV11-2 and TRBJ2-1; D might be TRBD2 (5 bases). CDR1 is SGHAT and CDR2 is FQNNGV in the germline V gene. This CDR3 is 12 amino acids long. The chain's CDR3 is CASSWTSNEQLF. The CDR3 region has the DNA TGTGCCAGCAGCTGGACTTCAAATGAGCAGTTGTTC. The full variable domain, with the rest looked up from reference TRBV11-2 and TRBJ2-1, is EAGVAQSPRYKIIEKRQSVAFWCNPISGHATLYWYQQILGQGPKLLIQFQNNGVVDDSQLPKDRFSAERLKGVDSTLKIQPAKLEDSAVYLCASSWTSNEQLFGPGTRLTVL.

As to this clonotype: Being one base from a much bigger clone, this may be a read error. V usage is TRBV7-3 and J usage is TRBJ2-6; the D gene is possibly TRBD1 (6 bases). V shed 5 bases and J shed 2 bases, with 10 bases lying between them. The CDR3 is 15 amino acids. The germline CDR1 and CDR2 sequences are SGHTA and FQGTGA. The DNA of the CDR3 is TGTGCCAGCAGCCCCCGACAGGCTGGGGCCAACGTCCTGACTTTC. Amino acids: CASSPRQAGANVLTF.

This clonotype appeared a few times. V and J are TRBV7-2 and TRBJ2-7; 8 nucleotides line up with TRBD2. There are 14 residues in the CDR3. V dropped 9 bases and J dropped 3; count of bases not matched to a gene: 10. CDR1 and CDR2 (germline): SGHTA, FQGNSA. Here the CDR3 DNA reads TGTGCCAGGACAACCCGGGGGGGCCTCTACGAGCAGTACGTC. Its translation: CARTTRGGLYEQYV.